A single sample gave rise to the 9 T cell receptor beta chains below, sequenced in a study of CD8 T cells in Susac syndrome. RNA totalling roughly 0.45 to 1 ug underwent reverse transcription with random hexamers. TCRdb passed the immunoSEQ multiplex PCR reads through MiXCR, listing each CDR3 protein once. The table shows 65,000 to 90,000 distinct CDR3 sequences, with approximately 94% occurring only once. Sequenced input: CD8+ T cells from PBMCs. The receptors originated from a human donor with multiple sclerosis.

The sample holds a few counts of this clonotype. The rearrangement uses TRBV5-4 and TRBJ2-7; 7 bases match TRBD2. The J segment lost 6 bases and the V segment lost 0 bases, leaving 9 bases of the junction unmatched. This CDR3 has 15 residues. Germline CDR1 and CDR2: SGHNT and YYREEE (reference sequence). CDR3 protein: CASSLVGLSPIEQYF. CDR3 coding DNA: TGTGCCAGCAGCTTGGTGGGACTATCCCCAATCGAGCAGTACTTC.

This chain uses TRBV4-1 with TRBJ1-5; a weak D match, TRBD1 (5 bases). CDR3 length equals 15 residues. Trimming pared 1 base from V and 3 bases from J, leaving 10 bases between. Germline V gene data show CDR1 as MGHRA and CDR2 as YSYEKL. The CDR3 here is CASSQAGGDNQPQHF. The DNA for the CDR3 is TGCGCCAGCAGCCAAGCGGGGGGGGACAATCAGCCCCAGCATTTT.

J is TRBJ1-1 and V is TRBV9; D unresolved. The germline V gene encodes CDR1 SGDLS and CDR2 YYNGEE. This CDR3 contains 13 residues. The V and J ends lost 0 bases and 5 bases respectively, with 8 bases between them. In DNA, the CDR3 is TGTGCCAGCAGCGTAGATCAGGATACTGAAGCTTTCTTT. This sequence encodes CASSVDQDTEAFF.

The chain uses TRBV9 and TRBJ2-1, with TRBD2 identical over 14 bases. Germline-derived CDR1 and CDR2 are SGDLS and YYNGEE. V shed 4 bases, J shed 6 bases, and the junction held 9 bases outside the gene matches. The CDR3 loop spans 17 amino acids. The CDR3 region is CASSPKGLAGDTNEQFF. The CDR3, as DNA: TGTGCCAGCAGCCCAAAGGGACTAGCGGGAGACACCAATGAGCAGTTCTTC.

The J gene is TRBJ1-1, the V gene TRBV14, with D maybe TRBD1 (6 bases). The V and J ends lost 0 bases and 3 bases respectively, with 8 bases between them. This CDR3 contains 14 residues. Germline lookup yields CDR1 SGHDN and CDR2 FVKESK. In DNA, the CDR3 is TGTGCCAGCAGCCAAGATAGGGGGGACACTGAAGCTTTCTTT. Translating gives CASSQDRGDTEAFF.

The chain employs TRBV7-3 and TRBJ2-3; 7 bases are shared with TRBD2. V shed 0 bases and J 4 bases; nucleotides not matched to a gene: 4. Germline CDR1 is SGHTA and CDR2 is FQGTGA. CDR3 length: 15 residues. As DNA, the CDR3 is TGTGCCAGCAGCTTAACACCTAGCGGAGCAGATACGCAGTATTTT. It codes for CASSLTPSGADTQYF.

The gene calls are TRBV2 and TRBJ1-4, with 7 bases matching TRBD1. The CDR3 sequence is 15 residues long. Per germline, CDR1 SNHLY and CDR2 FYNNEI. The junction had 7 bases not matched to a gene; V was cut back by 3 bases and J by 6 bases. The CDR3 region has the DNA TGTGCCAGCAGTGATCACAGGGGAGGCGATGAAAAACTGTTTTTT. It codes for CASSDHRGGDEKLFF.

The chain joins TRBV14 to TRBJ2-1; 7 nucleotides line up with TRBD2. The CDR3 totals 18 residues. V dropped 0 bases and J dropped 8; count of bases not matched to a gene: 16. The germline CDR1 and CDR2 sequences are SGHDN and FVKESK. CDR3 nucleotide sequence: TGTGCCAGCAGCCAAGACGGTGGACTAGATCGTCGATACGATGAGCAGTTCTTC. Encoded protein: CASSQDGGLDRRYDEQFF.

V and J are TRBV29-1 and TRBJ2-1, with D perhaps assigned TRBD1 or TRBD2 (6 bases each). Germline V gene sequence: CDR1 SQVTM, CDR2 ANQGSEA. Trimming took off 6 bases at V and 1 base at J, with 10 bases between the two ends. The CDR3 contains 13 residues. The CDR3 loop reads CSVVGGSYNEQFF. The CDR3 DNA sequence: TGCAGCGTGGTAGGGGGGTCCTACAATGAGCAGTTCTTC.